These T cell receptor beta chains were read from a single sample in a study of post-analysis software for immune sequencing data. MiXCR, run by TCRdb on the PCR reads, gives a single entry per CDR3 protein. The sample yields hundreds of thousands of distinct CDR3 sequences, 25% to 30% seen once. Sequencing was carried out using blood. The receptor source for this set is a girl aged 5 to 17 with multiple sclerosis. The CDR3 runs from the conserved cysteine through the conserved F or W. D genes are given only for firm matches. Clone size is shown for a subset of rows, as once, few, many or a class of expanded clone.

j_call v_call clone_size d_call cdr3_aa cdr3_nt
TRBJ1-4 TRBV5-5 NA NA CASSKDDYEGEKLFF TGTGCCAGCAGCAAGGATGACTACGAGGGTGAAAAACTGTTTTTT
TRBJ1-4 TRBV27 NA NA CASSFYPGRGEKLFF TGTGCCAGCAGTTTTTACCCAGGGAGGGGTGAAAAACTGTTTTTT
TRBJ2-6 TRBV29-1 NA NA CSVPGWGAGANVLTF TGCAGCGTCCCGGGGTGGGGGGCTGGGGCCAACGTCCTGACTTTC
TRBJ2-5 TRBV7-9 few TRBD2 CASSWRRLAGGGETQYF TGTGCCAGCAGCTGGCGTCGGCTAGCGGGAGGTGGAGAGACCCAGTACTTC
TRBJ2-1 TRBV5-5 NA TRBD2 CASARGGAYNEQFF TGTGCCAGCGCTCGGGGGGGCGCCTACAATGAGCAGTTCTTC
TRBJ2-5 TRBV11-2 NA NA CVSSWRGLEETQYF TGTGTCAGCAGCTGGAGGGGATTAGAAGAGACCCAGTACTTC
TRBJ1-2 TRBV20-1 few NA CSARDRLRTANGYTF TGCAGTGCTAGAGATCGTCTGCGGACAGCCAATGGCTACACCTTC
TRBJ1-2 TRBV20-1 few NA CSALAQNYGYTF TGCAGTGCTCTGGCGCAAAACTATGGCTACACCTTC
TRBJ2-5 TRBV5-5 many TRBD1 CASSLWTGEETQYF TGTGCCAGCAGCCTCTGGACAGGGGAAGAGACCCAGTACTTC
TRBJ2-7 TRBV5-6 many NA CASSPPLPREQYF TGTGCCAGCAGCCCACCGTTGCCTCGCGAGCAGTACTTC
TRBJ1-2 TRBV24-1 NA TRBD1 CATSDDRTGGLYGYTF TGTGCCACCAGTGATGACCGAACAGGGGGACTCTATGGCTACACCTTC
TRBJ2-5 TRBV28 NA NA CASSSPAGRNLQYF TGTGCCAGCAGTTCCCCCGCCGGACGAAACCTGCAGTACTTC
TRBJ1-6 TRBV5-1 few NA CASSLKGDNSPLHF TGCGCCAGCAGCTTGAAGGGAGATAATTCACCCCTCCACTTT
TRBJ2-3 TRBV5-1 NA NA CASSLDGYLNTDTQYF TGCGCCAGCAGCTTGGATGGCTATCTAAACACAGATACGCAGTATTTT
TRBJ1-1 TRBV7-2 NA NA CASSLEAGANTEAFF TGTGCCAGCAGCTTAGAGGCAGGGGCGAACACTGAAGCTTTCTTT
TRBJ2-1 TRBV24-1 few TRBD2 CATSDPSGRAIDEQFF TGTGCCACCAGTGATCCTAGCGGGAGGGCCATCGATGAGCAGTTCTTC
TRBJ1-5 TRBV20-1 NA NA CSARVLDQPQHF TGCAGTGCTAGAGTTCTAGATCAGCCCCAGCATTTT
TRBJ1-4 TRBV27 once TRBD1 CASSFSAGTGAGTNEKLFF TGTGCCAGCAGTTTTTCCGCTGGGACAGGGGCCGGAACTAATGAAAAACTGTTTTTT
TRBJ2-1 TRBV4-3 few TRBD1 CASSHQDRGSYNEQFF TGCGCCAGCAGCCACCAGGACAGGGGCTCCTACAATGAGCAGTTCTTC
TRBJ2-3 TRBV5-1 NA NA CASSWGRAPLTSTDTQYF TGCGCCAGCAGCTGGGGCCGGGCTCCCTTAACTAGCACAGATACGCAGTATTTT
TRBJ2-1 TRBV15 many NA CATSRDLSYEQFF TGTGCCACCAGCAGAGACCTGTCATATGAGCAGTTCTTC
TRBJ2-4 TRBV6-1 few NA CASSERTLAKNIQYF TGTGCCAGCAGTGAACGGACTCTAGCCAAAAACATTCAGTACTTC